This TCR beta chain was recovered during a study of OX40 agonist ivuxolimab in advanced cancers. Study overall: The study gave patients intravenous ivuxolimab at 0.01 to 10 mg/kg every 2 weeks. Study-wide findings and caveats: Near-lowest levels of clonal expansion characterized partial responders at 0.1-3.0 mg/kg. The specificity for antigen of the expanded peripheral T cells was not determined. Averaging showed that CD8+ T cells had more expanded clones than CD4+ did.

Per germline, CDR1 SGHTA and CDR2 FQGNSA. The CDR3 contains 13 residues. The V end lost 4 bases, the J end lost 4 bases, and 8 bases lay between the germline ends. Clones were read by immunoSEQ multiplex PCR, and TCRdb kept only the in-frame ones, dropping some. This sample carries roughly 67,000 clones, roughly 84% of them seen once, and the ten largest clones take over 0.25%. Details on this clone: The antigen remains unidentified.

The TCR originated in an adult with an advanced solid tumor such as melanoma, head and neck, liver or kidney cancer. The sample consisted of CD4+ or CD8+ T cells sorted from blood, taken in a trial of the OX40 agonist ivuxolimab. This chain uses TRBV7-2 with TRBJ2-1, with a tentative D call TRBD1 (5 bases). This CDR3 reads CASSSTGYNEQFF. CDR3 DNA sequence: TGTGCCAGCAGCTCAACAGGTTACAATGAGCAGTTCTTC.